These T cell receptor beta chains were read from a single sample in a study of control samples from healthy donors and cancer patients. Clones were sequenced by immunoSEQ multiplex PCR, and TCRdb holds only the in-frame ones, with some missing. Of some 120,000 clones in the sample, about 83% were seen once. The sequenced sample was blood. These TCRs come from a man aged 25-40 years in good health. Both conserved end residues are part of each CDR3. The order of the fields is CDR3 DNA, CDR3 protein, D gene, V gene, clone size, J gene. A D gene is named only where the DNA matches it firmly. Part of the rows lack a size; the others show once, few, many or a class for expanded clones.

CDR3 DNA: TGTGCCAGCTCACCCCCGGCTAGCGGGGTTTACAATGAGCAGTTCTTC
CDR3 protein: CASSPPASGVYNEQFF
D gene: TRBD2
V gene: TRBV18
clone size: .
J gene: TRBJ2-1

CDR3 DNA: TGTGCCAGCAGCTTGAAGTCGACGGGTCAAGAGACCCAGTACTTC
CDR3 protein: CASSLKSTGQETQYF
D gene: .
V gene: TRBV5-4
clone size: .
J gene: TRBJ2-5

CDR3 DNA: TGTGCCAGCAGCCAAGATCGGCTCACCAGACAGGAGACCCAGTACTTC
CDR3 protein: CASSQDRLTRQETQYF
D gene: .
V gene: TRBV14
clone size: .
J gene: TRBJ2-5

CDR3 DNA: TGTGCCAGCAGCGCAACAGGGGCCCCTAACTATGGCTACACCTTC
CDR3 protein: CASSATGAPNYGYTF
D gene: TRBD1
V gene: TRBV7-3
clone size: .
J gene: TRBJ1-2

CDR3 DNA: TGCGCCAGCAGCTTGGCGACAGTAGGTACTGAAGCTTTCTTT
CDR3 protein: CASSLATVGTEAFF
D gene: .
V gene: TRBV5-1
clone size: .
J gene: TRBJ1-1

CDR3 DNA: TGTGCCAGCAGCGCCACTAGCGGGGGGTGGGATACGCAGTATTTT
CDR3 protein: CASSATSGGWDTQYF
D gene: TRBD2
V gene: TRBV3-1/TRBV3-2
clone size: .
J gene: TRBJ2-3

CDR3 DNA: TGCGCCAGCAGCCAAGTGTCAGGGGACTCCTACGAGCAGTACTTC
CDR3 protein: CASSQVSGDSYEQYF
D gene: .
V gene: TRBV4-1
clone size: .
J gene: TRBJ2-7

CDR3 DNA: TGTGCCAGTACCCCGGGCGGTCCGGAGGGCTACACCTTC
CDR3 protein: CASTPGGPEGYTF
D gene: .
V gene: TRBV19
clone size: .
J gene: TRBJ1-2

CDR3 DNA: TGTGCCAGCAGCTTGGAGGGGGCTGGAGGCTACACCTTC
CDR3 protein: CASSLEGAGGYTF
D gene: TRBD1
V gene: TRBV5-6
clone size: .
J gene: TRBJ1-2

CDR3 DNA: TGTGCCAGCAGTCGTCGTGGGGTTGCTGAAGCTTTCTTT
CDR3 protein: CASSRRGVAEAFF
D gene: .
V gene: TRBV5-5
clone size: .
J gene: TRBJ1-1

CDR3 DNA: TGTGCCAGCAGTGTGCAGGGGGCATCCGGGGCCAACGTCCTGACTTTC
CDR3 protein: CASSVQGASGANVLTF
D gene: TRBD1
V gene: TRBV2
clone size: .
J gene: TRBJ2-6

CDR3 DNA: TGTGCCAGTAGTCATCTGGGGACAGGGGCTAACTATGGCTACACCTTC
CDR3 protein: CASSHLGTGANYGYTF
D gene: TRBD1
V gene: TRBV19
clone size: .
J gene: TRBJ1-2

CDR3 DNA: TGTGCCAGCAGCCAAAGTCGGACAGGATCTTATGGCTACACCTTC
CDR3 protein: CASSQSRTGSYGYTF
D gene: TRBD1
V gene: TRBV3-1/TRBV3-2
clone size: .
J gene: TRBJ1-2

CDR3 DNA: TGTGCCAGTAGTATGCGAGGGTTGAACACTGAAGCTTTCTTT
CDR3 protein: CASSMRGLNTEAFF
D gene: .
V gene: TRBV19
clone size: .
J gene: TRBJ1-1

CDR3 DNA: TGTGCCAGTAGTAACGGACAGGGAGACCAGCCCCAGCATTTT
CDR3 protein: CASSNGQGDQPQHF
D gene: TRBD1
V gene: TRBV19
clone size: .
J gene: TRBJ1-5

CDR3 DNA: TGCAGCGTTTCTACAGGGGGCGGAGGAAGCAATCAGCCCCAGCATTTT
CDR3 protein: CSVSTGGGGSNQPQHF
D gene: TRBD1
V gene: TRBV29-1
clone size: .
J gene: TRBJ1-5

CDR3 DNA: TGTGCCAGCAGCTTAACGGCAGATACGCAGTATTTT
CDR3 protein: CASSLTADTQYF
D gene: .
V gene: TRBV7-3
clone size: .
J gene: TRBJ2-3

CDR3 DNA: TGTGCCAGCAGCTACACCCGCAATGAGCAGTTCTTC
CDR3 protein: CASSYTRNEQFF
D gene: .
V gene: TRBV5-8
clone size: .
J gene: TRBJ2-1

CDR3 DNA: TGTGCCAGCAGCAAAAGGGGGCTAGCGGGGGAACTTAAGTTCTTC
CDR3 protein: CASSKRGLAGELKFF
D gene: .
V gene: TRBV21-1
clone size: .
J gene: TRBJ2-1

CDR3 DNA: TGCGCCAGCAGCTTGGACTCGAGCAATCAGCCCCAGCATTTT
CDR3 protein: CASSLDSSNQPQHF
D gene: .
V gene: TRBV5-1
clone size: .
J gene: TRBJ1-5

CDR3 DNA: TGTGCCAGCAGCTTGACAGGGAGGGCGGACACTGAAGCTTTCTTT
CDR3 protein: CASSLTGRADTEAFF
D gene: .
V gene: TRBV5-5
clone size: .
J gene: TRBJ1-1

CDR3 DNA: TGTGCCAGCAGCCCCCCCACCCCCTCTGGAAACACCATATATTTT
CDR3 protein: CASSPPTPSGNTIYF
D gene: .
V gene: TRBV7-9
clone size: .
J gene: TRBJ1-3

CDR3 DNA: TGCGCCAGCAGCCCCGGACTCAAGCACCAAGAGACCCAGTACTTC
CDR3 protein: CASSPGLKHQETQYF
D gene: .
V gene: TRBV5-1
clone size: .
J gene: TRBJ2-5

CDR3 DNA: TGTGCCAGCAGCTTAGCTGAACCGGGCTATGGCTACACCTTC
CDR3 protein: CASSLAEPGYGYTF
D gene: .
V gene: TRBV11-2
clone size: .
J gene: TRBJ1-2

CDR3 DNA: TGCGCCAGCAGCTTGGTCCTGACTAGCGGCGTAGGAGAGCAGTACTTC
CDR3 protein: CASSLVLTSGVGEQYF
D gene: TRBD2
V gene: TRBV5-1
clone size: .
J gene: TRBJ2-7

CDR3 DNA: TGCAGCGTTGAAAAGGGACTAGGCTACAATGAGCAGTTCTTC
CDR3 protein: CSVEKGLGYNEQFF
D gene: TRBD2
V gene: TRBV29-1
clone size: .
J gene: TRBJ2-1

CDR3 DNA: TGTGCCAGCTCACCGGCCGGGGAGCCTTCAGGTGGCTACACCTTC
CDR3 protein: CASSPAGEPSGGYTF
D gene: .
V gene: TRBV18
clone size: .
J gene: TRBJ1-2

CDR3 DNA: TGTGCCACCAGCGGAGACAGGGGCACTTTTAAAGCTTTCTTT
CDR3 protein: CATSGDRGTFKAFF
D gene: TRBD1
V gene: TRBV15
clone size: .
J gene: TRBJ1-1

CDR3 DNA: TGTGCCACCAGCGACGGCCTCTATGGCTACACCTTC
CDR3 protein: CATSDGLYGYTF
D gene: .
V gene: TRBV24-1
clone size: .
J gene: TRBJ1-2

CDR3 DNA: TGTGCCACCAGTGATTGGAAGGGGACTGAAGCTTTCTTT
CDR3 protein: CATSDWKGTEAFF
D gene: .
V gene: TRBV24-1
clone size: .
J gene: TRBJ1-1

CDR3 DNA: TGCAGCGTTGCGGGGATTTCATACACCGGGGAGCTGTTTTTT
CDR3 protein: CSVAGISYTGELFF
D gene: .
V gene: TRBV29-1
clone size: .
J gene: TRBJ2-2

CDR3 DNA: TGCGCCAGCAGCCCGGCCGGAGCACCCGGGAACAGCTACACCTTC
CDR3 protein: CASSPAGAPGNSYTF
D gene: .
V gene: TRBV4-1
clone size: few
J gene: TRBJ1-2

CDR3 DNA: TGTGCCATCAGTGCACCCCCTGGACAGTCTGGGGCCAACGTCCTGACTTTC
CDR3 protein: CAISAPPGQSGANVLTF
D gene: .
V gene: TRBV10-3
clone size: .
J gene: TRBJ2-6

CDR3 DNA: TGTGCCAGCAGCCTAGGAGGACAGGGAAAAGCTTTCTTT
CDR3 protein: CASSLGGQGKAFF
D gene: TRBD1
V gene: TRBV7-2
clone size: .
J gene: TRBJ1-1

CDR3 DNA: TGTGCCAGCTCACAGAATCGACAGGGGGCTTCGACTGAAGCTTTCTTT
CDR3 protein: CASSQNRQGASTEAFF
D gene: TRBD1
V gene: TRBV18
clone size: few
J gene: TRBJ1-1

CDR3 DNA: TGTGCCAGCAGCCCACAGGCGGGCACTGAAGCTTTCTTT
CDR3 protein: CASSPQAGTEAFF
D gene: .
V gene: TRBV11-2
clone size: .
J gene: TRBJ1-1

CDR3 DNA: TGTGCCAGCAGTTCAAGTCAGGGGTCCTACGAGCAGTACTTC
CDR3 protein: CASSSSQGSYEQYF
D gene: .
V gene: TRBV25-1
clone size: .
J gene: TRBJ2-7